The present entry profiles one T cell receptor beta chain with its context. The sample originates from a study of T cells in Graves' hyperthyroidism and ophthalmopathy. Trimming removed 3 bases from V and 3 bases from J, with 9 bases in between. Germline V CDR1 and CDR2: GTSNPN, SVGIG (reference sequence). The CDR3 is 13 amino acids. TCR beta CDR3 sequences were amplified from RNA transcripts. The HTBI primer set was used in a first-round RT-PCR of the TCR CDR3. One entry per CDR3 protein, called by TCRdb with MiXCR from the multiplex PCR reads. The sample lists some 490,000 distinct CDR3 sequences; approximately 23% were seen once.

The clonotype comes from a woman between 65 and 79 years old with Graves' ophthalmopathy. The material sequenced was blood. V usage is TRBV30 and J usage is TRBJ2-1, with D unclear. The CDR3 region is CAWRPGGYNEQFF. Written as DNA, the CDR3 is TGTGCCTGGAGGCCAGGTGGCTACAATGAGCAGTTCTTC.